The subject of this entry is one T cell receptor (beta chain). An end of the junction does not agree with germline; a read error may underlie this. Total RNA extraction produced at least 5.5 micrograms (per sample) for the study. These data come from a study of blood T cells in healthy people across ages. It was with a sample-barcoded 5' primer and a J-beta primer mix that a second PCR of roughly 7 to 11 cycles was run. TCRdb re-called the 5' RACE reads with MiXCR, one entry per CDR3 protein. The sample has 550,000 to 650,000 distinct CDR3 sequences; about 30% are singletons. Germline V gene lookup returns CDR1 MNHNY and CDR2 SVGAGI (reference sequence). This CDR3 comprises 15 residues.

The rearrangement uses TRBV6-6 and TRBJ1-1; TRBD1 aligns across 11 bases. Sequenced sample: blood. This clonotype was obtained from a woman of 80 years or more in good health. CDR3 nucleotides: TGTACCAGCAGTTACTCCGGACAGGGGGCGACTGAAGCTTTCTTT. Translated, it gives CTSSYSGQGATEAFF.